This TCR beta chain was documented in a study of T cell repertoires in cytomegalovirus infection (dated by TCRdb to about 2019). Some background on the complete study: Alongside well-studied HLA-B-restricted epitopes, the peptide stimulations were aimed at recently identified HLA-C-restricted CMV epitopes, whose presentation resists viral immunomodulation. Because public TCR beta signatures pointed to carriage of CMV infection together with the matching HLA type, the HLA type of each donor mattered for the analysis. Points the paper makes about the study in general: In both this cohort and an independent cohort of more than 350 donors, the cumulative frequency of public TCR beta family members distinguished carriers of CMV infection plus the relevant HLA type. The ex vivo response was dominated by HLA-C-restricted CMV-specific TCR beta clonotypes, which also provided the single most frequent clonotype in two of eight donors.

CDR1 and CDR2 are read off the germline V gene as SGHTA and FQGNSA. Measured from the cysteine to the phenylalanine, the CDR3 is 12 residues long. Solely the CDR3 DNA is kept, with 36 bases framed from the first base. Between the V and J ends, shortened by 4 bases and 5 bases respectively, the junction contains 7 bases. This clonotype was picked up many times. Its specific antigen is unknown. No per-base quality is available; no much larger clone lies one base away. In the paper's terms, the treatment or condition label means: in vitro stimulation with specific CMV peptide epitopes to enrich CMV-specific T cells. Data came from an Illumina HiSeq 1500. TCRdb's own reprocessing of the public reads used fastp at Q25 and MiXCR and kept productive beta chains. Entries are consolidated by CDR3 protein sequence, retaining the most common genes and DNA. The sample yields hundreds of thousands of distinct CDR3 sequences; more than 40% were counted once. The ten top clones hold 40% to 50% of the sample.

The specimen was cultured PBMCs, collected from culture after CMV antigen stimulation. Recombination linked TRBV7-2 to TRBJ2-3, with the D gene uncertain. This sequence originates from a human donor in good health (CMV status not recorded). Some clones in this sample may be carry-over from other donors' samples. CDR3 loop: CASSSVVDTQYF. The DNA is TGTGCCAGCAGCTCGGTAGTAGATACGCAGTATTTT.